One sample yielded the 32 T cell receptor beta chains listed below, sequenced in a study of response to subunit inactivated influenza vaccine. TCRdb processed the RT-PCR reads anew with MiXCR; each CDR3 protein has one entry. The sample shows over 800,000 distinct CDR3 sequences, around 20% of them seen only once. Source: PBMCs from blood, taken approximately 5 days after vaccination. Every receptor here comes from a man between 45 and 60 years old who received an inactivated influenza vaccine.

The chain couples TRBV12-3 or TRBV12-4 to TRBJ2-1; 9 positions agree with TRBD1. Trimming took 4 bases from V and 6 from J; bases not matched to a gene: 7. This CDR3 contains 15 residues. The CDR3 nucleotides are TGTGCCAGCAGTTGGACAGGGGATCAAAGCAATGAGCAGTTCTTC. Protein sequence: CASSWTGDQSNEQFF.

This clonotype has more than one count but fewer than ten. CDR3 amino acids: CASTSQRGRYYEQYF. The DNA of the CDR3 is TGTGCCAGCACCTCACAGAGGGGGAGATACTACGAGCAGTACTTC. The chain couples TRBV28 to TRBJ2-7; tentatively, D is TRBD1 (6 bases). The germline CDR1 and CDR2 sequences are MDHEN and SYDVKM. The V end was cut by 7 bases, the J end by 3 bases, with 19 bases between. CDR3 size: 15 residues.

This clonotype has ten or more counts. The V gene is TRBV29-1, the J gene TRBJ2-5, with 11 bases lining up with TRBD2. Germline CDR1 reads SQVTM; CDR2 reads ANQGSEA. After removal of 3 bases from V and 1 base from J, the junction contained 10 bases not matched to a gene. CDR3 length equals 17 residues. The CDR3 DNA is TGCAGCGTTGATGGTAGCGGGAGGGACACAATCCAAGAGACCCAGTACTTC. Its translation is CSVDGSGRDTIQETQYF.

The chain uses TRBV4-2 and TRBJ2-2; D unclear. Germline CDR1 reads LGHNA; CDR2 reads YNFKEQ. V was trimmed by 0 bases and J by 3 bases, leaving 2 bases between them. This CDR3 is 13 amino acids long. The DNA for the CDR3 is TGTGCCAGCAGCCAAGAGGACACCGGGGAGCTGTTTTTT. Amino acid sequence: CASSQEDTGELFF.

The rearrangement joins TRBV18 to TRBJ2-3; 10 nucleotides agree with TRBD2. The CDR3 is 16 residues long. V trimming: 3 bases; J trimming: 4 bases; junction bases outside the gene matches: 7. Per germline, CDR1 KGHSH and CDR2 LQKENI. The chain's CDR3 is CASSPLRAGGPDTQYF. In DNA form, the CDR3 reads TGTGCCAGCTCACCCTTAAGAGCGGGAGGGCCAGATACGCAGTATTTT.

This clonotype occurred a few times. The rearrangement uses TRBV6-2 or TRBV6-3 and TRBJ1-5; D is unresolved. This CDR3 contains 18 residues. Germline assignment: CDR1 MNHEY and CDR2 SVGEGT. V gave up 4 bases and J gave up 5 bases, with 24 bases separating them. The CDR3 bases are TGTGCCAGCAGTTCCATCATAGGACGGTTCCCCGGGGATCAGCCCCAGCATTTT. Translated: CASSSIIGRFPGDQPQHF.

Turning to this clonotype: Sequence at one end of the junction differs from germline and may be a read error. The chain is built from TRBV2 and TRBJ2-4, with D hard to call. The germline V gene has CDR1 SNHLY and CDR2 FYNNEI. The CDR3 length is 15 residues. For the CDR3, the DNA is TGTGCCAGCAGGGAAGGGTCTTTTGACAAAAACATTCAGTACTTC. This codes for CASREGSFDKNIQYF. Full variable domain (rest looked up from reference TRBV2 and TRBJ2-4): EPEVTQTPSHQVTQMGQEVILRCVPISNHLYFYWYRQILGQKVEFLVSFYNNEISEKSEIFDDQFSVERPDGSNFTLKIRSTKLEDSAMYFCASREGSFDKNIQYFGAGTRLSVL.

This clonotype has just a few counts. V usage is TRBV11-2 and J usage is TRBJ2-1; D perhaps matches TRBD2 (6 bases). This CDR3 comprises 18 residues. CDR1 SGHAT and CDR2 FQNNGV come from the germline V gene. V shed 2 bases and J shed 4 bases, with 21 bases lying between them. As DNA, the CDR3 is TGTGCCAGCAGCTTACTTATATCCTGGGAGGAGGCGTACAATGAGCAGTTCTTC. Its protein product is CASSLLISWEEAYNEQFF.

This chain's CDR3 is CASAGTSGRYEQYF. CDR3 bases: TGTGCCAGCGCTGGGACTAGCGGGAGGTACGAGCAGTACTTC. The V gene is TRBV2, the J gene TRBJ2-7, with 15 bases matching TRBD2. With 8 bases clipped from V and 4 bases from J, the junction kept 3 bases outside the gene matches. This CDR3 contains 14 residues. Germline V gives CDR1 SNHLY, CDR2 FYNNEI.

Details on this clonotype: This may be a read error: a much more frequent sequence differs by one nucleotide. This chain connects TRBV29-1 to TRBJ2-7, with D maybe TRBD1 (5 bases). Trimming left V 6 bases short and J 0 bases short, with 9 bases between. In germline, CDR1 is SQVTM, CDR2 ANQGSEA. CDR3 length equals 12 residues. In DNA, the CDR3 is TGCAGCGTGACAGAGAGCTCCTACGAGCAGTACTTC. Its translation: CSVTESSYEQYF.

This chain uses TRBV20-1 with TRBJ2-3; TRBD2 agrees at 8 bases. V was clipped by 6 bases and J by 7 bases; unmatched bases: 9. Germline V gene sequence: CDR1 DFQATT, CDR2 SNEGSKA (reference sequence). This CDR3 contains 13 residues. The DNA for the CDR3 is TGCAGTGCAGACGGGGGGGGCGAATATACGCAGTATTTT. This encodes CSADGGGEYTQYF.

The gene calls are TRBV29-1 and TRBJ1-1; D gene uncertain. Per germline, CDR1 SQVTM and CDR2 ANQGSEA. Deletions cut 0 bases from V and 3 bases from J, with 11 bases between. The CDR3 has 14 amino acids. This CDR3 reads CSVEEQLGYTEAFF. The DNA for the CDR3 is TGCAGCGTTGAAGAGCAGTTAGGATACACTGAAGCTTTCTTT.

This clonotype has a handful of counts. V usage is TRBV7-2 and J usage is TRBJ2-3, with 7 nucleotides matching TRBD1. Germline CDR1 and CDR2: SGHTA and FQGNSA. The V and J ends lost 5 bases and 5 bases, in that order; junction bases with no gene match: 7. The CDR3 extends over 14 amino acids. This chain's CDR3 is CASSAGDRVDTQYF. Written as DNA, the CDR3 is TGTGCCAGCAGCGCCGGAGACAGGGTAGATACGCAGTATTTT.

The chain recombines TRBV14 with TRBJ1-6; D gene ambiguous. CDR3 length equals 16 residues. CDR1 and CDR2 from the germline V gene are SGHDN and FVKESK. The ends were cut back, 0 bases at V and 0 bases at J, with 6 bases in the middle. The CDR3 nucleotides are TGTGCCAGCAGCCAAGACGCGAGCTCCTATAATTCACCCCTCCACTTT. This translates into CASSQDASSYNSPLHF.

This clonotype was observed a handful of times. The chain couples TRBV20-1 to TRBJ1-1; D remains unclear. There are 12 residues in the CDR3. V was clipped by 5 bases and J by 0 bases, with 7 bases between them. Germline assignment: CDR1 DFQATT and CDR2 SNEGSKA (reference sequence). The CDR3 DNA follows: TGCAGTGCTGGGAGAGTGAACACTGAAGCTTTCTTT. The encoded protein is CSAGRVNTEAFF.

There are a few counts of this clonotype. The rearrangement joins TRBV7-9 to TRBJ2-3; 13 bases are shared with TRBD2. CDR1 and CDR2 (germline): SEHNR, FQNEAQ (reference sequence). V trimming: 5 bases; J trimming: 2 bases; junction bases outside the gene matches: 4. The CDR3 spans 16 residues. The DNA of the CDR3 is TGTGCCAGCAGCCAACTAGCGGGAGGGCTCACAGATACGCAGTATTTT. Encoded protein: CASSQLAGGLTDTQYF.

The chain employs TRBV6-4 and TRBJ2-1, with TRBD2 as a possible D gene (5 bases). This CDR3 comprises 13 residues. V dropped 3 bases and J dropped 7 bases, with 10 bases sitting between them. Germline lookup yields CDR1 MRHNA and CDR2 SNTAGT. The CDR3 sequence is CASSEASYNEQFF. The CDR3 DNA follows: TGTGCCAGCAGTGAGGCTAGCTATAATGAGCAGTTCTTC.

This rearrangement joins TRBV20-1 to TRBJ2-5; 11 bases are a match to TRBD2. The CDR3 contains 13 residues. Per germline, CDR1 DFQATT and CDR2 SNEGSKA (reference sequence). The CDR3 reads CSSTSGVGETQYF. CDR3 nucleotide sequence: TGCAGCTCGACTAGCGGGGTGGGAGAGACCCAGTACTTC.

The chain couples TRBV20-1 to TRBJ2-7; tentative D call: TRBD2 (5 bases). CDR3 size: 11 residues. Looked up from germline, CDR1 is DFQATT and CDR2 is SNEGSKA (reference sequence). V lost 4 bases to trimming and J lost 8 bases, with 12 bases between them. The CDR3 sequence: CSAKDYPQQYF. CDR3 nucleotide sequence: TGCAGTGCTAAAGACTATCCACAGCAGTACTTC.

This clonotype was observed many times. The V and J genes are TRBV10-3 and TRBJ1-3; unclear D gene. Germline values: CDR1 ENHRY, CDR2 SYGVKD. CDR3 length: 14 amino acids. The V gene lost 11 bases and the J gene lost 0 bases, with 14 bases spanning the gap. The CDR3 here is CAGGGQLSGNTIYF. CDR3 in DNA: TGTGCCGGCGGTGGGCAGCTCTCTGGAAACACCATATATTTT.

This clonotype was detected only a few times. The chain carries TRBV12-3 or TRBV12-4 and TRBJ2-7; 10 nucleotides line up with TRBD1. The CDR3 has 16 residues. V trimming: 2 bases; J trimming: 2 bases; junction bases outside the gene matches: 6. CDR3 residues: CASSLWGTGDPYEQYF. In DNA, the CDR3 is TGTGCCAGCAGTTTATGGGGGACAGGGGACCCCTACGAGCAGTACTTC.

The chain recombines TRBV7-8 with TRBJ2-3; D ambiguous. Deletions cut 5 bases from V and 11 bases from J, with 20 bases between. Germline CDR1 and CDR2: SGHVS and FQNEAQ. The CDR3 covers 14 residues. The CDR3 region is CASSPYVGANGQYF. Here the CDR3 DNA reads TGTGCCAGCAGCCCTTATGTGGGCGCAAACGGGCAGTATTTT.

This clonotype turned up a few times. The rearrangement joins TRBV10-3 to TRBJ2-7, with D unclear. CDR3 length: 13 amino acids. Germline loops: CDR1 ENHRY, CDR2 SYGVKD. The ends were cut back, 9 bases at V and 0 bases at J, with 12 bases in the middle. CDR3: CAIGPQNSYEQYF. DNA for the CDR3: TGTGCCATAGGTCCCCAGAACTCCTACGAGCAGTACTTC.

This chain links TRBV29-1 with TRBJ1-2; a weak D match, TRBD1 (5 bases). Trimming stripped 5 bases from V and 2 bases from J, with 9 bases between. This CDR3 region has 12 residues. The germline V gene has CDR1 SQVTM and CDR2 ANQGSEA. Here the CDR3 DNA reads TGCAGCGTTTCCAGGGCGAACTATGGCTACACCTTC. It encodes CSVSRANYGYTF.

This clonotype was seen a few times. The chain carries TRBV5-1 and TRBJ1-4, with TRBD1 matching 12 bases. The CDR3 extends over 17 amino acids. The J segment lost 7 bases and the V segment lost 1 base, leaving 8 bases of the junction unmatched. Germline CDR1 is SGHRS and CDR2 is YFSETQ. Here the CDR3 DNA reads TGCGCCAGCAGCTTGATGGATCCGGGACAGGGGGCTGAAAAACTGTTTTTT. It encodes CASSLMDPGQGAEKLFF. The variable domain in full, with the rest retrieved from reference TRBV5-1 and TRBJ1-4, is KAGVTQTPRYLIKTRGQQVTLSCSPISGHRSVSWYQQTPGQGLQFLFEYFSETQRNKGNFPGRFSGRQFSNSRSEMNVSTLELGDSALYLCASSLMDPGQGAEKLFFGSGTQLSVL.

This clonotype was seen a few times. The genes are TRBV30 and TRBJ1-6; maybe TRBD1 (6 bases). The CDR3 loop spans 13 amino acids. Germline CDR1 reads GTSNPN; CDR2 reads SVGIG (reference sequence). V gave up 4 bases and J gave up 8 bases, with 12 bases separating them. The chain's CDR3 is CAWTGVRDSPLHF. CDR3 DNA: TGTGCCTGGACAGGGGTGAGGGATTCACCCCTCCACTTT. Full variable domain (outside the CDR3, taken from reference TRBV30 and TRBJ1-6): SQTIHQWPATLVQPVGSPLSLECTVEGTSNPNLYWYRQAAGRGLQLLFYSVGIGQISSEVPQNLSASRPQDRQFILSSKKLLLSDSGFYLCAWTGVRDSPLHFGNGTRLTVT.

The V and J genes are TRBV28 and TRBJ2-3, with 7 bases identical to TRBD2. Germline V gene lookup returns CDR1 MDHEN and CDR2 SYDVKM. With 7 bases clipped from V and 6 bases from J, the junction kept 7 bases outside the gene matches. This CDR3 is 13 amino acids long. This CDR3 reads CASKAGDRDTQYF. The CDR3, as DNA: TGTGCCAGCAAGGCGGGAGATAGGGATACGCAGTATTTT.

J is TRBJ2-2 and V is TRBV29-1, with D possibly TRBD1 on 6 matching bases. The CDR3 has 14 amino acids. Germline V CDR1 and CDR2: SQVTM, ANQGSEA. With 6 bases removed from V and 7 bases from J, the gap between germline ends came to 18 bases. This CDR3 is CSVQQGIEVGELFF. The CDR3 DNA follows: TGCAGCGTACAACAGGGAATTGAGGTCGGGGAGCTGTTTTTT.

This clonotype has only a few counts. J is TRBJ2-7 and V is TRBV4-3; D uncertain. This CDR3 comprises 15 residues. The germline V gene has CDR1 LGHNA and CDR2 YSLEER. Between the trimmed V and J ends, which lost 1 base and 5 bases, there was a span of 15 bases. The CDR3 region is CASSQGQSGFNEQYF. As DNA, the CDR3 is TGCGCCAGCAGCCAAGGACAATCGGGCTTCAACGAGCAGTACTTC.

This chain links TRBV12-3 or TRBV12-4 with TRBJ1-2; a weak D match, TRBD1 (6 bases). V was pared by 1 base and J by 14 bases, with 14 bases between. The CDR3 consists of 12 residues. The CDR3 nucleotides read TGTGCCAGCAGTTTAGTCGGGGGGGGCGGAACCTTC. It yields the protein CASSLVGGGGTF.

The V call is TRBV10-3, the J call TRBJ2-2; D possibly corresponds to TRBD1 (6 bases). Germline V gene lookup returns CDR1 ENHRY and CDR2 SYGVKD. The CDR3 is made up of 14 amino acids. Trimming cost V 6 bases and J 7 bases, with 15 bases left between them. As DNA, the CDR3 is TGTGCCATCAGCTCCTCAGGGGTCGGCGGGGAGCTGTTTTTT. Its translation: CAISSSGVGGELFF.

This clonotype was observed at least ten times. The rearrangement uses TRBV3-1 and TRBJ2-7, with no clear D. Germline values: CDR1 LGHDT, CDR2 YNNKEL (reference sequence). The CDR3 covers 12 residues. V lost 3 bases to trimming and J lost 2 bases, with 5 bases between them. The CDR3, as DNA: TGTGCCAGCAGCCAGGTGACCTACGAGCAGTACTTC. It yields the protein CASSQVTYEQYF.